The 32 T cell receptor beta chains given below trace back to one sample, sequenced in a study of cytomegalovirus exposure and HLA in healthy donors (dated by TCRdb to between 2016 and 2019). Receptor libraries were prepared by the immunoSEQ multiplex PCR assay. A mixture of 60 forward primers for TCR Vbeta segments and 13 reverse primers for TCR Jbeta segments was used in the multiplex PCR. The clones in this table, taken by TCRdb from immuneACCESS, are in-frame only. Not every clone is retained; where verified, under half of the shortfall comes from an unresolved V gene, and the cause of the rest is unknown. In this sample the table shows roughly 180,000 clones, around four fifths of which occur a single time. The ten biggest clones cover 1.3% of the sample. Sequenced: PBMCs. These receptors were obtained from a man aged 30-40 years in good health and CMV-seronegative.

The CDR3 is CAISEGTVGPYEQYF. CDR3 in DNA: TGTGCCATCAGTGAGGGGACTGTGGGTCCCTACGAGCAGTACTTC. The chain has TRBV10-3 and TRBJ2-7; D perhaps matches TRBD2 (6 bases). Germline V gene data show CDR1 as ENHRY and CDR2 as SYGVKD. The CDR3 spans 15 residues. V lost 2 bases to trimming and J lost 2 bases, with 13 bases between them.

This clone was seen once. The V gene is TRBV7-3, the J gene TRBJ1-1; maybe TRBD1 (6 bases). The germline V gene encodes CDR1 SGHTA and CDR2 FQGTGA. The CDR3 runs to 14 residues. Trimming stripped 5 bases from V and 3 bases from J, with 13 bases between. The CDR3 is CASSRPAGDTEAFF. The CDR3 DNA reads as TGTGCCAGCAGCCGACCGGCAGGGGACACTGAAGCTTTCTTT.

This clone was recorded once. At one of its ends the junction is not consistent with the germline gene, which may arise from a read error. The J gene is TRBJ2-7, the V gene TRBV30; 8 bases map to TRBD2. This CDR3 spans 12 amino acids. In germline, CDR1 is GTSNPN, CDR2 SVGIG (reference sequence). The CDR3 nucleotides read TGTGCCTGGAGTATTCGGCGGGGGGAGATATGCTTC. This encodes CAWSIRRGEICF.

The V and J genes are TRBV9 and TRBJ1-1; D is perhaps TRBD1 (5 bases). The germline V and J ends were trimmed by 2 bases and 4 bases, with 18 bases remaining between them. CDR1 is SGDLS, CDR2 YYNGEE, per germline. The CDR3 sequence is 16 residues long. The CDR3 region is CASSVTGAGMGTEAFF. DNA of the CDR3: TGTGCCAGCAGCGTGACCGGGGCGGGGATGGGCACTGAAGCTTTCTTT.

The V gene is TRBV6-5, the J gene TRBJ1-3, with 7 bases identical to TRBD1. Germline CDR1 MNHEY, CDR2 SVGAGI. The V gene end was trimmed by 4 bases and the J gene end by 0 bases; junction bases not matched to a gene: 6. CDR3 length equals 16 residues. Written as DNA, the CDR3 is TGTGCCAGCAGTTCCCCGGGACAGCCCTCTGGAAACACCATATATTTT. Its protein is CASSSPGQPSGNTIYF.

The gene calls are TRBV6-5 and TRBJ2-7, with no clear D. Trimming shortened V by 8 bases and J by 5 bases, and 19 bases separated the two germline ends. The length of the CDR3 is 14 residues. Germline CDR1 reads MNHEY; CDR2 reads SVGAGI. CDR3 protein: CASVTPLGVHEQYF. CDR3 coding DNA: TGTGCCAGCGTCACGCCCCTGGGCGTCCACGAGCAGTACTTC.

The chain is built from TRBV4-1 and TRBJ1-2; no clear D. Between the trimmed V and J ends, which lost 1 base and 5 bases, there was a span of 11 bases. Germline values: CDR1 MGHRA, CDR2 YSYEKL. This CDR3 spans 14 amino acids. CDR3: CASSQGATIYGYTF. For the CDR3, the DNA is TGCGCCAGCAGCCAAGGGGCCACGATTTATGGCTACACCTTC.

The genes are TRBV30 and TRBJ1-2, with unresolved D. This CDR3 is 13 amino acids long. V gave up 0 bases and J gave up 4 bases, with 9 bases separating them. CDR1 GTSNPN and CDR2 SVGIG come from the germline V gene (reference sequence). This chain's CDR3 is CAWSVGGSYGYTF. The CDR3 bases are TGTGCCTGGAGTGTAGGAGGGTCCTATGGCTACACCTTC.

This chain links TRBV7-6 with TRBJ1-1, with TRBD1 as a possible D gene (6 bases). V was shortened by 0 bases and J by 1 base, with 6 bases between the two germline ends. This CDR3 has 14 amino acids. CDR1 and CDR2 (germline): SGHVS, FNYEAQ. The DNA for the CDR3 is TGTGCCAGCAGCTTAGCACAGGGGAACACTGAAGCTTTCTTT. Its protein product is CASSLAQGNTEAFF.

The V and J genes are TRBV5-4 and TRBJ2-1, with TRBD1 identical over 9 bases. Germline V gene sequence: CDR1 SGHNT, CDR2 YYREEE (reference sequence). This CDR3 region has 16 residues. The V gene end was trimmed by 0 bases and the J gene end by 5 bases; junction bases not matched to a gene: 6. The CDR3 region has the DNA TGTGCCAGCAGCTTGGCAGCACAGGGGGCCCACAATGAGCAGTTCTTC. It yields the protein CASSLAAQGAHNEQFF.

CDR3 loop: CASSNKGQGADQPQHF. The DNA of the CDR3 is TGTGCCAGTAGTAACAAAGGACAGGGGGCTGATCAGCCCCAGCATTTT. V gene TRBV19 combines with J gene TRBJ1-5; 11 nucleotides match TRBD1. V dropped 4 bases and J dropped 5; count of bases not matched to a gene: 7. The CDR3 length is 16 residues. CDR1 and CDR2 from the germline V gene are LNHDA and SQIVND (reference sequence).

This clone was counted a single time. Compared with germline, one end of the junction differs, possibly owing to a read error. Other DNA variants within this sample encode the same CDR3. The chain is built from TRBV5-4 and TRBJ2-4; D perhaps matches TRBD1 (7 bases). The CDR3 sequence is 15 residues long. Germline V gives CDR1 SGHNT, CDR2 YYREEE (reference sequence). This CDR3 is CASSSPQGGKNIQYF. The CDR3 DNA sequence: TGTGCCAGCAGCTCTCCCCAGGGGGGCAAAAACATTCAGTACTTT.

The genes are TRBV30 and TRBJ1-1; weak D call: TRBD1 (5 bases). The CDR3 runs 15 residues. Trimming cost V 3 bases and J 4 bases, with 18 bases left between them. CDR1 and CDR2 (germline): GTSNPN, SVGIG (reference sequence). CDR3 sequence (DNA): TGTGCCTGGAGGGGGTTTATAGGGGTAGGCACTGAAGCTTTCTTT. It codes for CAWRGFIGVGTEAFF.

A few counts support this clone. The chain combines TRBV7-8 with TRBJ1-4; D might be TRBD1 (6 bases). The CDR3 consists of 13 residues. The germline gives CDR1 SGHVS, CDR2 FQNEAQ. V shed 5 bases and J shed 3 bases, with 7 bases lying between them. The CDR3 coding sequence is TGTGCCAGCAGCCCAGGGGCTAATGAAAAACTGTTTTTT. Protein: CASSPGANEKLFF.

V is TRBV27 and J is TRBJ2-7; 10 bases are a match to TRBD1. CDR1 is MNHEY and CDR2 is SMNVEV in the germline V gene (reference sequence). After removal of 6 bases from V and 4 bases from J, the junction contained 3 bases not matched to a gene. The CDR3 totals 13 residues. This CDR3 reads CASSPGQGYEQYF. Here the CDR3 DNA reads TGTGCCAGCAGCCCGGGACAGGGGTACGAGCAGTACTTC.

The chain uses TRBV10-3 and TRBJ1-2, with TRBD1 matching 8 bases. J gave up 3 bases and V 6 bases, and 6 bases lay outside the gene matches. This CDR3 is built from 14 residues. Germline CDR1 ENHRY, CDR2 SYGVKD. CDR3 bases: TGTGCCATCAGGGCGACAGGGGCCCACTATGGCTACACCTTC. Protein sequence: CAIRATGAHYGYTF.

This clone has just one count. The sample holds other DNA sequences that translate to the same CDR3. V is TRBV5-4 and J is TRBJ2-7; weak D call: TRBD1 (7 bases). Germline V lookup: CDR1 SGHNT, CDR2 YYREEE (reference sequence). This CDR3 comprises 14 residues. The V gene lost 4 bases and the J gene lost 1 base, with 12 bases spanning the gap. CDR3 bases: TGTGCCAGCAGCCGACAGGGAGGATCCTACGAGCAGTACTTC. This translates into CASSRQGGSYEQYF.

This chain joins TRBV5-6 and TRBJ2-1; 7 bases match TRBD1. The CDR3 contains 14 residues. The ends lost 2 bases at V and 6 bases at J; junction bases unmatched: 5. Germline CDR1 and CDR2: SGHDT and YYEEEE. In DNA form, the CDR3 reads TGTGCCAGCAGCTTTTCCGCAGGGGGCAATGAGCAGTTCTTC. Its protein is CASSFSAGGNEQFF.

DNA for the CDR3: TGTGCCAGTAGTCCGCCGGAACTAGCGGGAGTTCAGTACTTC. Its translation: CASSPPELAGVQYF. The chain combines TRBV19 with TRBJ2-7, with 11 bases fitting TRBD2. CDR3 length equals 14 residues. Germline values: CDR1 LNHDA, CDR2 SQIVND (reference sequence). The ends lost 5 bases at V and 10 bases at J; junction bases unmatched: 10.

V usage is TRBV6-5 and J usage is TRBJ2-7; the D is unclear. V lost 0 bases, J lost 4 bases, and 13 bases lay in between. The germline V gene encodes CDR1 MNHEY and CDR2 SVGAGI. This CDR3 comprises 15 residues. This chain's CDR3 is CASSYSGSGLYEQYF. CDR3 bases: TGTGCCAGCAGTTACTCAGGATCGGGTCTATACGAGCAGTACTTC.

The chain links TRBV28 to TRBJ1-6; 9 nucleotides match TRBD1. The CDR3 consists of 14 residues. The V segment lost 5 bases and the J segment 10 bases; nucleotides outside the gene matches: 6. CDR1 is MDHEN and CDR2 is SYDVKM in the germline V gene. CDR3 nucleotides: TGTGCCAGCAGTCCGGGACAGGGTTACTCACCCCTCCACTTT. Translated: CASSPGQGYSPLHF.

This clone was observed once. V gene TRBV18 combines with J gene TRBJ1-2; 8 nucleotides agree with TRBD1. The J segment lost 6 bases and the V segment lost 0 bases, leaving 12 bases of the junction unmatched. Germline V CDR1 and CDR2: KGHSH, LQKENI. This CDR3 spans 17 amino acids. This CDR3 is CASSPPSGGEVINGYTF. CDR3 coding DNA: TGTGCCAGCTCACCACCGTCAGGGGGCGAAGTTATCAATGGCTACACCTTC.

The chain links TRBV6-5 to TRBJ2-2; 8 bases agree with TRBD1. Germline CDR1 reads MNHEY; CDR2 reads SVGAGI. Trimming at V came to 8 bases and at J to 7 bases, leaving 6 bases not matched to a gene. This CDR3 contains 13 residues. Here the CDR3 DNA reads TGTGCCAGCCACAGGGGGGCCGTCGGGGAGCTGTTTTTT. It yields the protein CASHRGAVGELFF.

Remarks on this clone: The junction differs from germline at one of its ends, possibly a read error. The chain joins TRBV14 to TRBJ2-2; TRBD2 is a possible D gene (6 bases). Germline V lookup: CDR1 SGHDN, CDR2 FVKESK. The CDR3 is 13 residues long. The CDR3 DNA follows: TGTGCCAGCAGCCCAAGATGGTTGGGGGGGCTGTTTTTT. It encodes CASSPRWLGGLFF. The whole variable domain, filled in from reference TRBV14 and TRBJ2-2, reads EAGVTQFPSHSVIEKGQTVTLRCDPISGHDNLYWYRRVMGKEIKFLLHFVKESKQDESGMPNNRFLAERTGGTYSTLKVQPAELEDSGVYFCASSPRWLGGLFFGEGSRLTVL.

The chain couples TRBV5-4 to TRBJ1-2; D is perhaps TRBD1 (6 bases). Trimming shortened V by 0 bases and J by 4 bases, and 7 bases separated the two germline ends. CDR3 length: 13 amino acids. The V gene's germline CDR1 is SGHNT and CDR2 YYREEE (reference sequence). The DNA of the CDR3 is TGTGCCAGCAGCTTGGTACAGGGCTATGGCTACACCTTC. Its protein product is CASSLVQGYGYTF.

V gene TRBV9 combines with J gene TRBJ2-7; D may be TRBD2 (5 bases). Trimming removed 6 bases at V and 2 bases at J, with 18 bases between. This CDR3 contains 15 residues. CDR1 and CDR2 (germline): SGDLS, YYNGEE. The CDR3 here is CASTERQSNTYEQYF. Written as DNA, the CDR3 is TGTGCCAGCACGGAGCGGCAGAGCAATACCTACGAGCAGTACTTC.

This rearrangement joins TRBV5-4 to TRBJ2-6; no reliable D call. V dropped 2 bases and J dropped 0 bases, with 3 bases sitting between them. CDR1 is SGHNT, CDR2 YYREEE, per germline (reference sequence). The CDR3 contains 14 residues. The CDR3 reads CASSFLSGANVLTF. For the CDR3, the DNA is TGTGCCAGCAGCTTCCTCTCTGGGGCCAACGTCCTGACTTTC. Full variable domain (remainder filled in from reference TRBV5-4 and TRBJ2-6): ETGVTQSPTHLIKTRGQQVTLRCSSQSGHNTVSWYQQALGQGPQFIFQYYREEENGRGNFPPRFSGLQFPNYSSELNVNALELDDSALYLCASSFLSGANVLTFGAGSRLTVL.

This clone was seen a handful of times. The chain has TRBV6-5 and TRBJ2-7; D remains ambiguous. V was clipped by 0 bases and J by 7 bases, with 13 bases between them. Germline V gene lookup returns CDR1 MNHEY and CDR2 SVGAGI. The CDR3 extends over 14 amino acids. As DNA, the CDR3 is TGTGCCAGCAGTTACTCGACGACGGGTTTTGAGCAGTACTTC. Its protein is CASSYSTTGFEQYF.

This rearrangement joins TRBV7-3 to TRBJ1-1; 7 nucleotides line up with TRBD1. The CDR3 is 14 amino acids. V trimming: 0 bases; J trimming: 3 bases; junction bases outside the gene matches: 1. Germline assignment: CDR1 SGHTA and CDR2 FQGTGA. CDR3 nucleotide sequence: TGTGCCAGCAGCTTAACGGGACAGTACACTGAAGCTTTCTTT. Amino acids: CASSLTGQYTEAFF.

DNA of the CDR3: TGCGCCAGCAGTGAGTCGCCGGGGAGACAAGAGACCCAGTACTTC. The encoded protein is CASSESPGRQETQYF. The V call is TRBV10-1, the J call TRBJ2-5, with TRBD2 as a possible D gene (5 bases). Germline V gene lookup returns CDR1 WNHNN and CDR2 SYGVQD (reference sequence). Trimming left V 0 bases short and J 2 bases short, with 10 bases between. This CDR3 region has 15 residues.

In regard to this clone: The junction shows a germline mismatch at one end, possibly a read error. The CDR3 region has the DNA TGTTCCAGCAGCTCACAGGGTTACGAGCAGTACTTC. Amino acid sequence: CSSSSQGYEQYF. This chain connects TRBV7-9 to TRBJ2-7; tentatively, D is TRBD1 (6 bases). The CDR3 is 12 amino acids. Germline assignment: CDR1 SEHNR and CDR2 FQNEAQ (reference sequence).

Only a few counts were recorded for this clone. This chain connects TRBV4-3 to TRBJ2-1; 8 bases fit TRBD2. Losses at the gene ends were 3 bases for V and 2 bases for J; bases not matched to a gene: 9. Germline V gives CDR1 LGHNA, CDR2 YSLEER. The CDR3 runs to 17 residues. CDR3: CASSQETAGGPYNEQFF. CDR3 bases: TGCGCCAGCAGCCAGGAGACCGCGGGGGGCCCCTACAATGAGCAGTTCTTC.